This T cell receptor (beta chain) was documented in a study of OX40 agonist ivuxolimab in advanced cancers. Measured with immunoSEQ multiplex PCR; TCRdb has only the in-frame clones, and not every one. The table has about 80,000 clones, 85% to 95% seen once. The V gene lost 2 bases and the J gene lost 1 base, with 13 bases spanning the gap. From germline, CDR1 is SGHRS and CDR2 YFSETQ. This CDR3 comprises 15 residues. The chain employs TRBV5-1 and TRBJ2-7; D unclear. The TCR sequence derives from an adult with an advanced solid tumor such as melanoma, head and neck, liver or kidney cancer. The sample consisted of CD4+ or CD8+ T cells sorted from blood, taken in a trial of the OX40 agonist ivuxolimab. CDR3 sequence reads: CASSFVGGISYEQYF. The CDR3 DNA follows: TGCGCCAGCAGCTTCGTCGGTGGGATTTCCTACGAGCAGTACTTC.